Listed here are 30 T cell receptor beta chains from one sample, sequenced in a study of spatial heterogeneity in lung cancer. Antigens of these TCRs are unknown. Time point of the sample: sample taken at primary tumor resection. Using its own MiXCR run on the 5' RACE reads, TCRdb lists one record per CDR3 protein. The sample includes about 6,800 distinct CDR3 sequences, roughly 13% of them seen just once. Study results and limitations: In tumors, expanded intratumoral alpha and beta TCR counts tracked mutation counts.

This specimen consisted of lung tumor tissue, obtained at surgery. The receptor set was obtained from a male donor with early-stage non-small cell lung cancer.

This clonotype appeared many times. The CDR3 loop reads CATSDPGQGGGDTQYF. The CDR3 nucleotides are TGTGCCACCAGTGATCCGGGACAGGGTGGAGGAGATACGCAGTATTTT. The chain employs TRBV24-1 and TRBJ2-3; the match to TRBD1 covers 9 bases. V was clipped by 3 bases and J by 5 bases; unmatched bases: 8. The V gene's germline CDR1 is KGHDR and CDR2 SFDVKD. The CDR3 has 16 amino acids.

This clonotype was observed a few times. The chain employs TRBV12-3 or TRBV12-4 and TRBJ2-1; TRBD2 is a possible D gene (6 bases). The CDR3 has 16 residues. Trimming pared 2 bases from V and 2 bases from J, leaving 13 bases between. The CDR3 region is CASSLRGSATYNEQFF. CDR3 nucleotides: TGTGCCAGCAGTTTACGGGGGAGCGCCACCTACAATGAGCAGTTCTTC.

There are many counts of this clonotype. The chain has TRBV15 and TRBJ1-2; no definite D call. Between the trimmed V and J ends, which lost 5 bases and 5 bases, there was a span of 9 bases. Germline values: CDR1 LNHNV, CDR2 YYDKDF (reference sequence). The CDR3 contains 12 residues. The CDR3 region is CATSGRAYGYTF. CDR3 DNA sequence: TGTGCCACCAGCGGCAGAGCGTATGGCTACACCTTC.

This clonotype was counted ten times or more. The chain has TRBV3-1 and TRBJ2-1; D unclear. The CDR3 is 13 amino acids. Germline CDR1 LGHDT, CDR2 YNNKEL (reference sequence). Trimming cost V 2 bases and J 4 bases, with 6 bases left between them. DNA for the CDR3: TGTGCCAGCAGCCAATTTCAATACAATGAGCAGTTCTTC. This gives the protein CASSQFQYNEQFF.

This clonotype was picked up a small number of times. CDR3 bases: TGTGCCAGCAGCCAACCCTACCAAAGGGACAGGTACTCCTACGAGCAGTACTTC. This encodes CASSQPYQRDRYSYEQYF. The gene calls are TRBV3-1 and TRBJ2-7; TRBD1 matches at 8 bases. In germline, CDR1 is LGHDT, CDR2 YNNKEL (reference sequence). The CDR3 is 18 amino acids. Trimming took 2 bases from V and 0 from J; bases not matched to a gene: 12.

This clonotype is medium-sized (0.01 to 0.1%) in the sample. The chain couples TRBV19 to TRBJ1-5, with D perhaps matching TRBD1 (6 bases). This CDR3 contains 17 residues. V lost 3 bases and J lost 2, with 17 bases in between. CDR1 and CDR2 from the germline V gene are LNHDA and SQIVND (reference sequence). The CDR3 DNA reads as TGTGCCAGTAGTATGTTGACCGGGGGCAGTGGCAATCAGCCCCAGCATTTT. It encodes CASSMLTGGSGNQPQHF.

V usage is TRBV18 and J usage is TRBJ2-5; TRBD1 aligns across 7 bases. V lost 3 bases, J lost 4 bases, and 2 bases stayed unmatched. Germline-derived CDR1 and CDR2 are KGHSH and LQKENI. This CDR3 region has 13 residues. CDR3 residues: CASSPRQGETQYF. CDR3 DNA: TGTGCCAGCTCACCTAGACAGGGAGAGACCCAGTACTTC.

This chain connects TRBV27 to TRBJ2-7; maybe TRBD1 (5 bases). V lost 3 bases to trimming and J lost 0 bases, with 12 bases between them. This CDR3 has 15 amino acids. CDR1 is MNHEY and CDR2 is SMNVEV in the germline V gene (reference sequence). The CDR3 reads CASSLSIQASYEQYF. For the CDR3, the DNA is TGTGCCAGCAGTTTGTCCATACAGGCCTCCTACGAGCAGTACTTC.

This clonotype occurred many times. The gene calls are TRBV5-6 and TRBJ1-4, with D possibly matching TRBD1 (5 bases). This CDR3 has 14 amino acids. Trimming left V 8 bases short and J 5 bases short, with 16 bases between. From germline, CDR1 is SGHDT and CDR2 YYEEEE. The CDR3, as DNA: TGTGCCAGTTTCATAGACGGGGCAAATGAAAAACTGTTTTTT. It translates to CASFIDGANEKLFF.

This clonotype was picked up many times. V and J are TRBV29-1 and TRBJ2-7, with 8 bases that match TRBD1. The CDR3 is 14 amino acids. Germline V lookup: CDR1 SQVTM, CDR2 ANQGSEA. After removal of 5 bases from V and 3 bases from J, the junction contained 9 bases not matched to a gene. This CDR3 is CSVPGQGSIYEQYF. The CDR3 DNA is TGCAGCGTTCCCGGACAGGGATCAATCTACGAGCAGTACTTC.

By sample share, this clonotype is medium-sized (0.01 to 0.1%). J is TRBJ1-1 and V is TRBV4-2, with a tentative D call TRBD1 (6 bases). Germline V gene data show CDR1 as LGHNA and CDR2 as YNFKEQ. V lost 1 base and J lost 1, with 16 bases in between. The CDR3 is made up of 17 amino acids. The CDR3: CASSQVNGGARNTEAFF. For the CDR3, the DNA is TGTGCCAGCAGCCAAGTTAACGGGGGGGCACGGAACACTGAAGCTTTCTTT.

By proportion, this clonotype is medium-sized. The V gene is TRBV20-1, the J gene TRBJ1-4, with D unresolved. V was clipped by 5 bases and J by 4 bases, with 11 bases between them. Germline assignment: CDR1 DFQATT and CDR2 SNEGSKA (reference sequence). The CDR3 contains 13 residues. This CDR3 reads CSAPARRNEKLFF. The CDR3 nucleotides read TGCAGTGCTCCGGCTCGTCGTAATGAAAAACTGTTTTTT.

V gene TRBV29-1 combines with J gene TRBJ2-3, with 7 positions matching TRBD2. V lost 1 base, J lost 4 bases, and 8 bases stayed unmatched. The CDR3 is 15 amino acids. The germline V gene has CDR1 SQVTM and CDR2 ANQGSEA. CDR3 sequence (DNA): TGCAGCGTTGAAGGCGGGGGAGTCGGGGCAGATACGCAGTATTTT. Residues: CSVEGGGVGADTQYF.

The V call is TRBV7-2, the J call TRBJ2-3; 7 bases align to TRBD2. The germline V gene has CDR1 SGHTA and CDR2 FQGNSA. Trimming cost V 5 bases and J 2 bases; bases outside gene matches: 4. This CDR3 comprises 14 residues. For the CDR3, the DNA is TGTGCCAGCAGCCCGGGACTACACACAGATACGCAGTATTTT. This translates into CASSPGLHTDTQYF.

The sample holds many counts of this clonotype. The chain joins TRBV12-3 or TRBV12-4 to TRBJ2-1, with D unclear. This CDR3 comprises 12 residues. The V and J ends lost 8 bases and 7 bases respectively, with 12 bases between them. The CDR3 sequence: CASGSPVNEQFF. The CDR3 DNA reads TGTGCCAGCGGCTCCCCGGTGAATGAGCAGTTCTTC.

The chain employs TRBV18 and TRBJ2-3, with TRBD1 identical over 7 bases. Germline loops: CDR1 KGHSH, CDR2 LQKENI. V gave up 6 bases and J gave up 2 bases; unmatched junction bases: 5. The CDR3 totals 14 residues. Written as DNA, the CDR3 is TGTGCCAGCTCGAGGGACAGTAACACAGATACGCAGTATTTT. Its translation: CASSRDSNTDTQYF.

By share, this clonotype counts as medium-sized. V and J are TRBV7-9 and TRBJ1-2; 9 bases are shared with TRBD1. The V and J ends lost 3 bases and 5 bases, in that order; junction bases with no gene match: 10. Germline V lookup: CDR1 SEHNR, CDR2 FQNEAQ (reference sequence). CDR3 length equals 16 residues. This CDR3 is CASSFSTGQGKYGYTF. The CDR3 bases are TGTGCCAGCAGCTTCAGTACAGGACAGGGGAAGTATGGCTACACCTTC.

This clonotype is categorized as medium-sized. V gene TRBV19 combines with J gene TRBJ1-4; 9 bases agree with TRBD1. Germline V gene data show CDR1 as LNHDA and CDR2 as SQIVND (reference sequence). Trimming cost V 8 bases and J 5 bases; bases outside gene matches: 9. CDR3 length: 15 residues. The CDR3 spells CASSPGQGRNEKLFF. The CDR3 region has the DNA TGTGCCAGTTCCCCGGGACAGGGTAGGAATGAAAAACTGTTTTTT.

This clonotype was observed at least ten times. The chain joins TRBV2 to TRBJ2-1; D is unclear. CDR1 is SNHLY and CDR2 is FYNNEI in the germline V gene. V was trimmed by 1 base and J by 10 bases, leaving 17 bases between them. The CDR3 totals 15 residues. CDR3 in amino acids: CASSEVPPGLGEQFF. Here the CDR3 DNA reads TGTGCCAGCAGTGAAGTACCCCCTGGCCTCGGAGAGCAGTTCTTC.

This clonotype has just a few counts. V gene TRBV7-2 combines with J gene TRBJ2-3; D is undetermined. CDR3 length: 14 residues. The germline CDR1 and CDR2 sequences are SGHTA and FQGNSA. V lost 3 bases and J 2 bases, leaving 9 bases between the germline ends. CDR3 loop: CASSLHLPTDTQYF. CDR3 coding DNA: TGTGCCAGCAGCTTGCATTTACCCACAGATACGCAGTATTTT.

This clonotype is termed medium-sized. The V call is TRBV11-2, the J call TRBJ1-2, with D unclear. CDR3 size: 12 residues. V gave up 5 bases and J gave up 8 bases, with 12 bases separating them. Germline CDR1 reads SGHAT; CDR2 reads FQNNGV. CDR3 nucleotides: TGTGCCAGCAGCGGGGATATGTGGGGCTACACCTTC. It codes for CASSGDMWGYTF. The full variable domain, rest sourced from reference TRBV11-2 and TRBJ1-2, is EAGVAQSPRYKIIEKRQSVAFWCNPISGHATLYWYQQILGQGPKLLIQFQNNGVVDDSQLPKDRFSAERLKGVDSTLKIQPAKLEDSAVYLCASSGDMWGYTFGSGTRLTVV.

This clonotype is medium-sized (0.01 to 0.1%) in the sample. The CDR3 here is CAISESTSVYEQYF. The CDR3 DNA is TGTGCCATCAGTGAGTCGACCAGCGTCTACGAGCAGTACTTC. V gene TRBV10-3 combines with J gene TRBJ2-7; D is unclear. Trimming took 0 bases from V and 3 from J, leaving 9 bases between them. Germline CDR1 reads ENHRY; CDR2 reads SYGVKD. CDR3 length: 14 amino acids.

In its sample, this clonotype ranks as medium-sized. The germline gene is not matched at one end of the junction; a read error may be the cause. The chain uses TRBV6-2 or TRBV6-3 and TRBJ2-1; TRBD1 agrees at 9 bases. CDR3 length: 13 amino acids. In germline, CDR1 is MNHEY, CDR2 SVGEGT. The CDR3 bases are TGTGCCAGCAAGGTAACCGGGACAGGGTCCTTATTATTC. Translated: CASKVTGTGSLLF.

This clonotype has more than one count but fewer than ten. The chain has TRBV5-1 and TRBJ2-2; no definite D call. CDR1 is SGHRS and CDR2 is YFSETQ in the germline V gene. Trimming took 5 bases from V and 1 from J, leaving 9 bases between them. CDR3 size: 14 residues. In nucleotides, the CDR3 is TGCGCCAGCAGTTACGCAATGAACACCGGGGAGCTGTTTTTT. The encoded protein is CASSYAMNTGELFF.

This clonotype is judged medium-sized (0.01 to 0.1%). V is TRBV11-2 and J is TRBJ2-7; D is ambiguous. In germline, CDR1 is SGHAT, CDR2 FQNNGV. The CDR3 runs to 14 residues. With 0 bases removed from V and 2 bases from J, the gap between germline ends came to 8 bases. Written as DNA, the CDR3 is TGTGCCAGCAGCTTAGAATTATATGCCTACGAGCAGTACTTC. Amino acid sequence: CASSLELYAYEQYF.

This clonotype was detected ten times or more. The chain has TRBV27 and TRBJ1-6; weak D call: TRBD1 (5 bases). The V end lost 6 bases, the J end lost 10 bases, and 19 bases lay between the germline ends. The CDR3 is 15 amino acids. Germline loops: CDR1 MNHEY, CDR2 SMNVEV (reference sequence). The CDR3 loop reads CASRLRDGHRSPLHF. In DNA form, the CDR3 reads TGTGCCAGCAGACTACGGGACGGTCACCGCTCACCCCTCCACTTT.

V usage is TRBV6-1 and J usage is TRBJ2-1; D possibly corresponds to TRBD2 (6 bases). Per the germline V gene, CDR1 is MNHNS and CDR2 is SASEGT. V lost 4 bases and J lost 4, with 17 bases in between. There are 16 residues in the CDR3. The CDR3 reads CASSGGGGRGYNEQFF. CDR3 nucleotide sequence: TGTGCCAGCAGTGGGGGAGGTGGGAGAGGTTACAATGAGCAGTTCTTC.

This clonotype was recorded many times. CDR3 region: CASSPTEVNTDTQYF. The DNA for the CDR3 is TGTGCCAGCTCTCCTACCGAGGTTAACACAGATACGCAGTATTTT. The chain links TRBV7-2 to TRBJ2-3, with D uncertain. V gave up 8 bases and J gave up 2 bases, with 17 bases separating them. Germline lookup yields CDR1 SGHTA and CDR2 FQGNSA. The CDR3 is 15 residues long.

This clonotype was counted many times. The chain links TRBV10-3 to TRBJ1-2; tentative D call: TRBD1 (5 bases). CDR3 size: 15 residues. Germline-derived CDR1 and CDR2 are ENHRY and SYGVKD. Trimming shortened V by 4 bases and J by 3 bases, and 15 bases separated the two germline ends. The CDR3 spells CAISGRAGKDYGYTF. The CDR3 DNA reads TGTGCCATCAGTGGACGGGCAGGGAAGGACTATGGCTACACCTTC.

The chain is built from TRBV12-3 or TRBV12-4 and TRBJ2-1; D not certain. Trimming took off 6 bases at V and 6 bases at J, with 9 bases between the two ends. The CDR3 sequence is 12 residues long. The CDR3 loop reads CASSRNVNEQFF. CDR3 in DNA: TGTGCCAGCAGCCGGAATGTCAATGAGCAGTTCTTC.